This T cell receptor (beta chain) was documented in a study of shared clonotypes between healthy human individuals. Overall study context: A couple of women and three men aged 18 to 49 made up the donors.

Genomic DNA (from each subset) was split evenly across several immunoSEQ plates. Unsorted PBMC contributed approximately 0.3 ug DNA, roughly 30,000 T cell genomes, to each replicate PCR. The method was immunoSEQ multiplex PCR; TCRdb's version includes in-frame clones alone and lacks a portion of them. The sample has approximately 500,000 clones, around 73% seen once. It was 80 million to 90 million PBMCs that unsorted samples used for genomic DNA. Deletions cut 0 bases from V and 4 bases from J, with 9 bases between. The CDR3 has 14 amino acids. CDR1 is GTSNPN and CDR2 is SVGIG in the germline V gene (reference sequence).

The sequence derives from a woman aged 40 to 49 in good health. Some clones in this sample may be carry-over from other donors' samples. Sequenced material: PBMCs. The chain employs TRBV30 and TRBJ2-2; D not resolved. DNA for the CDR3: TGTGCCTGGAGTGTACTTTGGGGCACCGGGGAGCTGTTTTTT. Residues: CAWSVLWGTGELFF.